This T cell receptor beta chain stems from a study of blood T cells in healthy people across ages. A second PCR of 7 to 11 cycles used a sample-barcoded 5' primer and a J-beta primer mix. TCRdb called the 5' RACE reads again in MiXCR, with one record for every CDR3 protein. The profile shows about a million distinct CDR3 sequences, less than 45% of them singletons. Those donating, healthy Caucasian individuals from Russia, were aged about 6 to 100. The CDR3 consists of 18 residues. Trimming pared 0 bases from V and 7 bases from J, leaving 25 bases between. Germline V gene data show CDR1 as MGHRA and CDR2 as YSYEKL.

The TCR sequence derives from a man between 18 and 29 years old in good health. The V call is TRBV4-1, the J call TRBJ2-7; D possibly corresponds to TRBD2 (6 bases). Sequencing was performed on blood. This CDR3 is CASSQDPGTPEGYNEQYF. The CDR3 bases are TGCGCCAGCAGCCAAGATCCCGGGACTCCCGAAGGTTACAATGAGCAGTACTTC.